Listed here are 10 T cell receptor beta chains from one sample, sequenced in a study of blood T cells in healthy people across ages. Next came a second PCR, run for about 6 to 11 cycles, which used a sample-barcoded 5' primer along with a J-beta primer mix. MiXCR, run by TCRdb on the 5' RACE reads, gives a single entry per CDR3 protein. The sample shows approximately 1,000,000 distinct CDR3 sequences, more than 35% of them seen only once. Material for sequencing was blood. The receptors were gathered from a woman aged 55-69 years in good health.

This clonotype was seen a handful of times. This chain connects TRBV7-9 to TRBJ2-3; possible D gene TRBD1, 6 bases. This CDR3 comprises 15 residues. The germline CDR1 and CDR2 sequences are SEHNR and FQNEAQ (reference sequence). V lost 5 bases to trimming and J lost 1 base, with 13 bases between them. The CDR3 DNA follows: TGTGCCAGCAGCGAAGGGGGATTTGGCACAGATACGCAGTATTTT. It codes for CASSEGGFGTDTQYF.

V is TRBV20-1 and J is TRBJ2-1, with D unclear. V was shortened by 8 bases and J by 1 base, with 15 bases between the two germline ends. CDR3 length: 14 residues. Germline CDR1 DFQATT, CDR2 SNEGSKA (reference sequence). CDR3 bases: TGCAGTTCAGCTCTAGAAAGGTCCTACAATGAGCAGTTCTTC. This encodes CSSALERSYNEQFF.

The chain is built from TRBV27 and TRBJ1-6, with TRBD1 as a possible D gene (5 bases). V lost 0 bases, J lost 6 bases, and 15 bases lay in between. The CDR3 covers 17 residues. The germline V gene encodes CDR1 MNHEY and CDR2 SMNVEV (reference sequence). DNA for the CDR3: TGTGCCAGCAGTTTATCATCAGGGCTTCCTTTTAATTCACCCCTCCACTTT. Protein: CASSLSSGLPFNSPLHF.

DNA of the CDR3: TGCAGTGCTAGGAAGCGGGTCTCCTACAATGAGCAGTTCTTC. It encodes CSARKRVSYNEQFF. V usage is TRBV20-1 and J usage is TRBJ2-1, with a possible D match to TRBD2 (6 bases). The CDR3 spans 14 residues. The germline CDR1 and CDR2 sequences are DFQATT and SNEGSKA (reference sequence). V lost 3 bases, J lost 0 bases, and 9 bases lay in between.

This clonotype was observed a few times. This chain joins TRBV6-5 and TRBJ2-3; either TRBD1 or TRBD2 may fit D (5 bases each). V dropped 2 bases and J dropped 4 bases, with 7 bases sitting between them. CDR3 length: 13 residues. Germline assignment: CDR1 MNHEY and CDR2 SVGAGI. The chain's CDR3 is CASSYGTPDTQYF. In nucleotides, the CDR3 is TGTGCCAGCAGTTACGGGACCCCAGATACGCAGTATTTT.

This chain uses TRBV5-1 with TRBJ2-1, with 11 positions matching TRBD2. The V segment lost 4 bases and the J segment 7 bases; nucleotides outside the gene matches: 13. CDR1 is SGHRS, CDR2 YFSETQ, per germline. The CDR3 runs 17 residues. CDR3 sequence reads: CASSGLRTSGLGNEQFF. The CDR3 DNA follows: TGCGCCAGCAGCGGGCTCCGGACTAGCGGGCTGGGTAATGAGCAGTTCTTC.

Worth noting for this clonotype: Compared with germline, one end of the junction differs, possibly owing to a read error. This rearrangement joins TRBV12-3 or TRBV12-4 to TRBJ2-3; TRBD2 matches 7 bases. CDR3 size: 16 residues. The CDR3 region has the DNA TGTGTCAGCAGTCCCCCAGGACTAGGGAGCACAGATACGCAGTATTTT. It codes for CVSSPPGLGSTDTQYF.

This clonotype was seen more than once but under ten times. The CDR3 is CASSETRGGSSYEQYF. As DNA, the CDR3 is TGTGCCAGCAGTGAAACCCGGGGAGGGAGCTCCTACGAGCAGTACTTC. The rearrangement joins TRBV6-1 to TRBJ2-7, with 7 bases lining up with TRBD2. The CDR3 sequence is 16 residues long. The V gene's germline CDR1 is MNHNS and CDR2 SASEGT. With 2 bases clipped from V and 0 bases from J, the junction kept 7 bases outside the gene matches.

The table lists this clonotype with many counts. V is TRBV20-1 and J is TRBJ2-1, with 7 bases that match TRBD2. Germline assignment: CDR1 DFQATT and CDR2 SNEGSKA (reference sequence). V shed 4 bases and J 0 bases; nucleotides not matched to a gene: 9. The CDR3 is 16 residues long. The CDR3 bases are TGCAGTGCTATGAGATTAGCGGGCCTCTCCTACAATGAGCAGTTCTTC. It is translated as CSAMRLAGLSYNEQFF.

The chain recombines TRBV5-1 with TRBJ2-5; D might be TRBD2 (6 bases). The V gene's germline CDR1 is SGHRS and CDR2 YFSETQ. Trimming removed 4 bases at V and 11 bases at J, with 21 bases between. The CDR3 spans 14 residues. CDR3 residues: CASSNGTSYNEQYF. Written as DNA, the CDR3 is TGCGCCAGCAGCAACGGGACTTCTTACAATGAGCAGTACTTC.